This TCR beta chain was documented in a study of T-cell memory formation after mild COVID-19. Broader study findings: Clonal second-wave expansions that peaked on day 37 had unconfirmed SARS-CoV-2 specificity.

This clonotype was observed a few times. The antigen is unknown. It was 5'RACE with constant-segment primers that produced the TCR alpha and TCR beta cDNA libraries, which carried sample barcodes and UMIs. TCRdb re-called the 5' RACE reads through MiXCR, storing one row per CDR3 protein. This table has about 470,000 distinct CDR3 sequences, around a sixth appearing once. This CDR3 is built from 14 residues. J gave up 7 bases and V 2 bases, and 6 bases lay outside the gene matches. Germline values: CDR1 SGHRS, CDR2 YFSETQ. Sequencing input: PBMCs or a T cell subset sorted from them (not recorded which). The rearrangement links TRBV5-1 to TRBJ2-1; 7 bases are a match to TRBD2. This TCR was recovered from an adult woman who had mild COVID-19 (a few samples of this study predate the infection). Cell type and time point are not known. The DNA of the CDR3 is TGCGCCAGCAGCTTCAACGGGGGAGGGAATGAGCAGTTCTTC. This gives the protein CASSFNGGGNEQFF.